This note documents a single T cell receptor beta chain sequence. After removal of 6 bases from V and 8 bases from J, the junction contained 7 bases not matched to a gene. CDR3 length: 13 residues. This entry comes from a study of T cells after yellow fever vaccination. Study-wide background: Fractions of low cell number were prepared using SMART-Seq v4 Ultra Low Input.

TCRdb re-called the 5' RACE reads with MiXCR, one entry per CDR3 protein. The table has about 320,000 distinct CDR3 sequences, approximately 11% seen once. The clonotype originates from a man aged 18 to 29 who received the YFV17D yellow fever vaccine. The chain carries TRBV12-3 or TRBV12-4 and TRBJ1-2; 9 bases map to TRBD1. The material sequenced was CD4+ T cells sorted from PBMCs, taken 45 days after the yellow fever booster vaccination. This CDR3 is CASSLDRGRGYTF. DNA for the CDR3: TGTGCCAGCAGCTTGGACAGGGGTAGAGGCTACACCTTC.